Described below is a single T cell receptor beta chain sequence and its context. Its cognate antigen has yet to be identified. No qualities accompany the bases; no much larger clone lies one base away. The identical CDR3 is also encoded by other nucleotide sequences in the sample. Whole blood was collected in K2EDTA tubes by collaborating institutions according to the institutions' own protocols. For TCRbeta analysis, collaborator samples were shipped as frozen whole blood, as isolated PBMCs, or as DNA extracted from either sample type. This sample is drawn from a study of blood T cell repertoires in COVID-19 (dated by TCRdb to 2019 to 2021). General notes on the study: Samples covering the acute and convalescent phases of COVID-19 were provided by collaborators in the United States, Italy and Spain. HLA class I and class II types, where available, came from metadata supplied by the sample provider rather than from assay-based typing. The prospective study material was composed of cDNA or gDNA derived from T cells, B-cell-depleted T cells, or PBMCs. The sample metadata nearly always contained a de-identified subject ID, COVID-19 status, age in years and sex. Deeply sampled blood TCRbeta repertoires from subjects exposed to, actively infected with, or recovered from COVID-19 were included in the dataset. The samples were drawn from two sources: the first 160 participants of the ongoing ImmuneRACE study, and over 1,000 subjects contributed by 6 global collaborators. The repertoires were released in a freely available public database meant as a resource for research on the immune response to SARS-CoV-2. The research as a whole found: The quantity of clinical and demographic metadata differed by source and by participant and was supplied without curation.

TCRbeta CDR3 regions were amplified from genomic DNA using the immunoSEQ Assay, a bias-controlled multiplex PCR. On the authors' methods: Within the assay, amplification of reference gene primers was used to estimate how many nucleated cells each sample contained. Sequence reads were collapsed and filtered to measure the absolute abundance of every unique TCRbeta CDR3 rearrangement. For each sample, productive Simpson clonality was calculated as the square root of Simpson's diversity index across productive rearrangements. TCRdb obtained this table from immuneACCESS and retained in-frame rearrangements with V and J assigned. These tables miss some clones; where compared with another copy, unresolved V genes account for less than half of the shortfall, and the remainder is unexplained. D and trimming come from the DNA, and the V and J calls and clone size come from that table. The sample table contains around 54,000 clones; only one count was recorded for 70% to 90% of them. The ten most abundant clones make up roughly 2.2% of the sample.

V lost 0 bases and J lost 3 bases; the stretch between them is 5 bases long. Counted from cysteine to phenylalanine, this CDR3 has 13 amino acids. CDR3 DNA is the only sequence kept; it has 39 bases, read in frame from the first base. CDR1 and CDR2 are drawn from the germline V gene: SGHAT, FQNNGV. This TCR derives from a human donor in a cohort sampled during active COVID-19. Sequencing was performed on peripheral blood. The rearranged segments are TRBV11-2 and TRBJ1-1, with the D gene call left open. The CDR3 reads CASSLDRDTEAFF. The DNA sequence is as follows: TGTGCCAGCAGCTTAGATCGCGACACTGAAGCTTTCTTT.